This T cell receptor beta chain was captured by sequencing in a study of blood T cells in healthy people across ages. General study findings and limits: There was no known CMV status for donors, so expanded clonotype changes were possibly confounded. Age showed a roughly linear inverse relationship with TCR beta diversity per million T cells.

In this sample, this clonotype turned up a few times. The target antigen is unknown. V lost 8 bases and J 0 bases, leaving 18 bases between the germline ends. Germline V lookup: CDR1 SNHLY, CDR2 FYNNEI. This CDR3 spans 16 amino acids. Through a sample-barcoded 5' primer and a J-beta primer mix, a second PCR was run for roughly 6 to 11 cycles. TCRdb fed the 5' RACE reads into MiXCR, producing one record per CDR3 protein. The sample yields some 640,000 distinct CDR3 sequences, roughly 30% seen once. This receptor was obtained from an elderly woman in good health. The rearrangement links TRBV2 to TRBJ2-3, with TRBD2 as a possible D gene (6 bases). The sequenced sample consisted of blood. The CDR3: CASDGGRISSTDTQYF. The CDR3 coding sequence is TGTGCCAGCGATGGAGGGAGAATTTCTAGCACAGATACGCAGTATTTT.